This entry is about one T cell receptor beta chain. This clonotype was seen repeatedly, ten times or more. No cognate antigen has been identified for it. There are no base qualities to consult, and no much larger clone falls within one base. The source of the sample is a study of early T cells in non-severe SARS-CoV-2 infection (dated by TCRdb to the early 2020s). Background for the entire study: Because TCR sequencing relied on bulk RNA taken from unsorted whole blood, pairing of alpha and beta chains was not possible. Study-wide conclusions, independent of this receptor: VDJdb matching was skewed toward anti-spike CD8 responses, so virus-specific expansions were likely underestimated and private and CD4 specificities were missed.

Libraries were built with 5' RACE. Sequencing took place on a NextSeq 500. The TCR library protocol attached unique molecular identifiers to individual cDNA molecules to correct for sequencing error and PCR bias. Sequencing covered both TCR alpha and beta chains, and within each sample the abundances of alpha and beta sequences were tightly co-correlated. Per the original workflow: Decombinator V4 was used to perform V gene, J gene and CDR3 annotation of TCR sequences. Expanded TCRs were defined as changing significantly between any two time points under a Poisson model with p below 0.0001. TCR abundances were normalised to the total number of TCRs sequenced in each sample and reported as counts per million. TRAV1-2 paired with TRAJ12, TRAJ20 or TRAJ33 defined MAIT TCRs, while TRAV10 paired with TRAJ18 defined iNKT TCRs. VDJdb, accessed 1 November 2021, was searched for CMV, EBV and SARS-CoV-2 annotated TCRs, excluding TCRs annotated for multiple antigens. Using fastp at Q25 and MiXCR, TCRdb reprocessed the public reads and kept productive beta chains. Each entry merges the rows of one CDR3 protein and shows their most common DNA and genes. The V and J calls follow TCRdb's processing rather than the paper's. The sample profile shows 55,000 or so distinct CDR3 sequences; about an eighth of them were found once. In total, the top ten clones hold about 1.4% of the sample.

A case-control design nested within a healthcare worker cohort in London, UK, was used, with weekly nasopharyngeal swab PCR tests and blood sampling performed. Healthcare workers were enrolled in the week of the UK lockdown, from 23 to 31 March 2020, and were followed every week for up to roughly 15 weeks. Its CDR3 holds 13 amino acids, cysteine through phenylalanine. CDR3 DNA only is kept here, 39 bases in frame from base 1. Between the V and J ends, shortened by 9 bases and 7 bases respectively, the junction contains 15 bases. The V and J genes are TRBV12-3 or TRBV12-4 and TRBJ2-2; no D segment can be confidently identified. The clonotype originates from an adult who was a healthcare worker with PCR-confirmed SARS-CoV-2 infection or an uninfected control (not recorded which). Sequencing was done on a sample of whole blood. The CDR3 reads as follows: CASAVGPGGELFF. The nucleotides read TGTGCCAGTGCCGTAGGGCCTGGCGGGGAGCTGTTTTTT.